This record looks at one TCR beta chain sequence and its context. Data came from immunoSEQ multiplex PCR; TCRdb stores just in-frame clones and leaves some out. The data show hundreds of thousands of clones, around 87% seen once. This sample was taken from a study of shared T cell receptors in the human thymus. Germline V gene data show CDR1 as LNHDA and CDR2 as SQIVND (reference sequence). The J segment lost 1 base and the V segment lost 3 bases, leaving 9 bases of the junction unmatched. The CDR3 runs to 16 residues. These same data were also listed under a study on human thymus T cells. That report notes: The study used thymus tissue resected during corrective heart surgery. What appeared biased in thymic and blood repertoires was the usage of V and J genes.

The clonotype originates from a boy in the first two years of life with a congenital heart defect. The chain combines TRBV19 with TRBJ2-7, with 7 bases matching TRBD1. The sequenced sample consisted of thymocytes. The CDR3 spells CASSISGQAKSYEQYF. In DNA, the CDR3 is TGTGCCAGTAGTATTTCAGGACAGGCAAAGTCCTACGAGCAGTACTTC.